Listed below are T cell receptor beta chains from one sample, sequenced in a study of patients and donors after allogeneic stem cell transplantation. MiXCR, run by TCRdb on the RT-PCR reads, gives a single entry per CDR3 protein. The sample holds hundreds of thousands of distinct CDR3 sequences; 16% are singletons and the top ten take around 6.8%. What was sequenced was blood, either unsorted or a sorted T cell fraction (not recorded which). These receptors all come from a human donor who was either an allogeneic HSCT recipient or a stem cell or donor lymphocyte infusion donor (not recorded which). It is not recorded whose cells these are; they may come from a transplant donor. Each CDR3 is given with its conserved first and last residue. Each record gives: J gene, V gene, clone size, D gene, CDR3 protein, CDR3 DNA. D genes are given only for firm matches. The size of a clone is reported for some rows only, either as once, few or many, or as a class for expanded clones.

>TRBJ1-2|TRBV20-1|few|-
CSVHTKVDGYTF
TGCAGTGTCCACACGAAGGTGGATGGCTACACCTTC
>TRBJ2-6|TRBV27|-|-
CASRDITGANVLTF
TGTGCCAGCAGGGACATAACCGGGGCCAACGTCCTGACTTTC
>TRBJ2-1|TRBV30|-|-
CAWVSYWNEQFF
TGTGCCTGGGTTAGTTATTGGAATGAGCAGTTCTTC
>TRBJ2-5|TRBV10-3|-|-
CAISATLPETQYF
TGTGCCATCAGTGCGACGCTCCCAGAGACCCAGTACTTC
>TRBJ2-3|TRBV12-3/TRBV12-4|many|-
CASSLPADTQYF
TGTGCCAGCAGTTTACCGGCAGATACGCAGTATTTT
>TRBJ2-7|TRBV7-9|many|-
CASSSVGDSSYEQYF
TGTGCCAGCAGCTCCGTAGGGGATTCCTCCTACGAGCAGTACTTC
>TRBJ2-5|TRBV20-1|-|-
CSASVILQGQETQYF
TGCAGTGCTAGTGTCATCTTACAAGGCCAAGAGACCCAGTACTTC
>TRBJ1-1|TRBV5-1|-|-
CASSLVGVQIWDTEAFF
TGCGCCAGCAGCTTGGTGGGAGTTCAGATCTGGGACACTGAAGCTTTCTTT
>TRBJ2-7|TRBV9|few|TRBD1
CASSAGTGNYEQYF
TGTGCCAGCAGCGCGGGGACAGGGAACTACGAGCAGTACTTC
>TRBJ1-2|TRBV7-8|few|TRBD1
CASSGQDRVGGYTF
TGTGCCAGCAGCGGTCAAGACAGGGTCGGTGGCTACACCTTC
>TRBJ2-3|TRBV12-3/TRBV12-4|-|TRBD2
CASNTRGASGGLITDTQYF
TGTGCCAGCAACACTAGGGGGGCTAGCGGGGGCCTAATCACAGATACGCAGTATTTT
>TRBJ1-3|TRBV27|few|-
CASSPHSPGNTIYF
TGTGCCAGCAGTCCCCACTCTCCTGGAAACACCATATATTTT
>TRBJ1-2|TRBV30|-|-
CAWNGQGGGYTF
TGTGCCTGGAATGGGCAGGGTGGCGGCTACACCTTC
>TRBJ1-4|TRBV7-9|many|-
CASSSRVLVEKLFF
TGTGCCAGCAGCAGCCGGGTCCTGGTTGAAAAACTGTTTTTT
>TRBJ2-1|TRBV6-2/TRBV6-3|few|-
CASTPGLSSYNEQFF
TGTGCCAGTACCCCGGGTCTCAGCTCCTACAATGAGCAGTTCTTC
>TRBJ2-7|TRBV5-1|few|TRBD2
CASSSTGLASEQYF
TGCGCCAGCAGCTCTACGGGACTAGCATCCGAGCAGTACTTC
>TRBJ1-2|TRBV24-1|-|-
CATSDLANGRGYTF
TGTGCCACCAGTGATTTAGCTAATGGTAGAGGCTACACCTTC
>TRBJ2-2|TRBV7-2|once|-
CASRGVTRKYTGELFF
TGTGCCAGCAGGGGGGTTACACGCAAGTACACCGGGGAGCTGTTTTTT
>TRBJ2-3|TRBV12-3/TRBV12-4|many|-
CASSSAGTQYF
TGTGCCAGCAGTTCCGCGGGTACGCAGTATTTT
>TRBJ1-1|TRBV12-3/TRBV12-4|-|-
CASSPHSRVGTRRAFF
TGTGCCAGCAGCCCACACAGCCGGGTCGGGACAAGGAGGGCTTTCTTT
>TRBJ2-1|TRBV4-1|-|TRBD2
CASSQEPSGSSYNEQFF
TGCGCCAGCAGCCAAGAACCTAGCGGGAGCTCCTACAATGAGCAGTTCTTC
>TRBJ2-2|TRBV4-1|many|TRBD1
CASSQITGGLNTGELFF
TGCGCCAGCAGCCAAATTACAGGGGGACTGAACACCGGGGAGCTGTTTTTT
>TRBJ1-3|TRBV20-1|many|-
CSARNTRGSGGNTIYF
TGCAGTGCTAGAAATACCAGGGGATCAGGGGGAAACACCATATATTTT
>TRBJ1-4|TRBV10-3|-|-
CAISASGGPNEKLFF
TGTGCCATCAGTGCAAGTGGGGGCCCTAATGAAAAACTGTTTTTT
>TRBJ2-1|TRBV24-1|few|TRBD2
CATSDPGTSGRARSYNEQFF
TGTGCCACCAGTGATCCAGGGACTAGCGGGAGGGCCCGCTCCTACAATGAGCAGTTCTTC
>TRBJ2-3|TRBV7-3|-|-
CASSPGPYRDTQYF
TGTGCCAGCAGCCCGGGCCCATACCGGGATACGCAGTATTTT
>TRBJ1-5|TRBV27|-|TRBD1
CASSLSARGRDQPQHF
TGTGCCAGCAGTTTGAGTGCAAGGGGGCGAGATCAGCCCCAGCATTTT
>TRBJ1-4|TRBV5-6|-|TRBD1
CASSLPGQGEKLFF
TGTGCCAGCAGCTTACCGGGACAGGGGGAAAAACTGTTTTTT
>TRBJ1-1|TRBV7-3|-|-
CASSLGGGGHTEAFF
TGTGCCAGCAGCTTAGGCGGGGGAGGGCACACTGAAGCTTTCTTT
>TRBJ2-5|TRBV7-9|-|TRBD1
CASRIQGEETQYF
TGTGCCAGCAGAATACAGGGGGAAGAGACCCAGTACTTC
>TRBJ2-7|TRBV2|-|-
CASRIGEQYF
TGTGCCAGCAGGATTGGCGAGCAGTACTTC
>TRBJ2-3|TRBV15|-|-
CATSTRTEDTQYF
TGTGCCACCAGCACTCGCACAGAAGATACGCAGTATTTT
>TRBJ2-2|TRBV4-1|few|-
CASSQGGRYLGELFF
TGCGCCAGCAGCCAAGGCGGCCGCTATTTAGGGGAGCTGTTTTTT
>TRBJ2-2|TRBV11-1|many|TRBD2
CASSLPREAGGPNTGELFF
TGTGCCAGCAGCTTACCCCGTGAGGCGGGAGGACCCAACACCGGGGAGCTGTTTTTT
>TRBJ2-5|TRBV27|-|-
CASSRSPRGETQYF
TGTGCCAGCAGTCGAAGTCCCCGGGGAGAGACCCAGTACTTC
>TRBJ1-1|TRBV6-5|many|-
CASGRRTEAFF
TGTGCCAGCGGCAGGAGGACTGAAGCTTTCTTT
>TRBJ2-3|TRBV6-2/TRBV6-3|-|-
CASSPARPSSTDTQYF
TGTGCCAGCAGTCCTGCTAGACCGTCTAGCACAGATACGCAGTATTTT
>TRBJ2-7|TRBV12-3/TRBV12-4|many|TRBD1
CASSLVGQGNYEQYF
TGTGCCAGCAGTTTAGTGGGACAGGGGAACTACGAGCAGTACTTC
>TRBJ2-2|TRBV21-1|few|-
CASSSDPLGGTGELFF
TGTGCCAGCAGCAGCGATCCCTTGGGCGGCACCGGGGAGCTGTTTTTT
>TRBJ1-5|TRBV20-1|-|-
CSATWGSNQPQHF
TGCAGTGCAACATGGGGGAGCAATCAGCCCCAGCATTTT